Only a few counts were recorded for the clone carrying this T cell receptor beta chain. This record comes from a study of beta chain features in type 1 diabetes. The study reverse transcribed the entire isolated RNA, so it sequenced expressed TCRB transcripts. Profiling relied on immunoSEQ multiplex PCR, and the TCRdb table lists in-frame clones only, not all of them. The sample lists some 410,000 clones, around 14% occurring once. This sequence originates from a man in his thirties or forties in good health. Sequencing input: naive CD4+ T cells from blood.

The CDR3 nucleotides read TGTGCCAGTAGTATAGACCATACTAGCGGGAGCTACAATGAGCAGTTCTTC. It translates to CASSIDHTSGSYNEQFF. The V gene is TRBV19, the J gene TRBJ2-1; TRBD2 aligns across 11 bases. Trimming removed 0 bases from V and 3 bases from J; junction bases left unmatched: 4. Germline CDR1 is LNHDA and CDR2 is SQIVND (reference sequence). This CDR3 contains 17 residues.